One and the same sample provided the 23 T cell receptor beta chains below, sequenced in a study. MiXCR was run by TCRdb on the 5' RACE reads, yielding one entry per CDR3 protein. The data contain roughly 52,000 distinct CDR3 sequences, about 15% of them seen just once; the ten biggest clones take up approximately 2.1%. The sample was naive CD4+ T cells sorted from blood. Stated subset: naive CD4+ T cells, CD4+CD45RA+CD25-. These receptor sequences come from a female donor with breast cancer.

This clonotype was found a few times. This chain links TRBV4-3 with TRBJ2-3; a weak D match, TRBD2 (5 bases). The V gene lost 0 bases and the J gene lost 6 bases, with 16 bases spanning the gap. Per germline, CDR1 LGHNA and CDR2 YSLEER. The CDR3 has 16 residues. The CDR3 bases are TGCGCCAGCAGCCAAGATCTGAGGGCCACGAGGGATACGCAGTATTTT. It yields the protein CASSQDLRATRDTQYF.

This clonotype was seen more than once but under ten times. The V call is TRBV9, the J call TRBJ1-2; 9 bases are shared with TRBD1. V was clipped by 4 bases and J by 7 bases; unmatched bases: 8. The CDR3 sequence is 14 residues long. Germline V gene sequence: CDR1 SGDLS, CDR2 YYNGEE. The DNA for the CDR3 is TGTGCCAGCAGCCCGGGACAGGGAGGTCGTGGCTACACCTTC. This gives the protein CASSPGQGGRGYTF.

A note on this clonotype: A much more abundant neighbour one base away suggests this may be a read error. This chain joins TRBV12-3 or TRBV12-4 and TRBJ2-1, with TRBD2 identical over 14 bases. The CDR3 is 16 residues long. The CDR3 nucleotides read TGTGCCTGCAGTCCCCTAGGGACTAGCGGGAGAGATGAGCAGTTCTTC. Translating gives CACSPLGTSGRDEQFF.

This clonotype showed up many times. V is TRBV6-5 and J is TRBJ1-3; 7 bases align to TRBD1. This CDR3 region has 16 residues. V lost 6 bases to trimming and J lost 0 bases; unmatched junction nucleotides: 8. Germline V lookup: CDR1 MNHEY, CDR2 SVGAGI. The CDR3 is CASSLHSGGSGNTIYF. Here the CDR3 DNA reads TGTGCCAGCAGCCTCCACTCAGGGGGCTCTGGAAACACCATATATTTT.

The rearrangement uses TRBV5-1 and TRBJ2-3, with no clear D. V lost 0 bases and J 6 bases, leaving 14 bases between the germline ends. The length of the CDR3 is 15 residues. The germline V gene has CDR1 SGHRS and CDR2 YFSETQ. CDR3 amino acids: CASSLGATMGDTQYF. CDR3 nucleotides: TGCGCCAGCAGCTTGGGGGCTACTATGGGGGATACGCAGTATTTT.

To note about this clonotype: A much larger clone lies a single base off, so this may be a read error. This chain connects TRBV5-1 to TRBJ1-2; D remains ambiguous. The CDR3 consists of 13 residues. Trimming pared 0 bases from V and 5 bases from J, leaving 8 bases between. The V gene's germline CDR1 is SGHRS and CDR2 YFSETQ. The CDR3: CASSLGSGYGYTF. The CDR3, as DNA: TGCGCCAGCAGCTTGGGATCGGGTTATGGCTACACCTTC.

In its sample, this clonotype was seen once. Just one base apart from a much larger clone, this may be a read error. The genes are TRBV9 and TRBJ2-3; D might be TRBD1 or TRBD2, each matching 5 bases. Germline CDR1 and CDR2: SGDLS and YYNGEE. The CDR3 is 16 amino acids. The CDR3 region is CASSVDGRLGVVTQCF. In DNA form, the CDR3 reads TGTGCCAGCAGCGTAGATGGGCGACTGGGGGTCGTTACGCAGTGTTTT.

The CDR3 DNA reads TGCAGTGCCTACCCAGGGACTAGCGGGAGCTACGAGCAGTACTTC. It translates to CSAYPGTSGSYEQYF. The chain is built from TRBV20-1 and TRBJ2-7; 14 bases match TRBD2. The CDR3 is made up of 15 amino acids. Germline assignment: CDR1 DFQATT and CDR2 SNEGSKA (reference sequence). The V and J ends lost 6 bases and 3 bases, in that order; junction bases with no gene match: 7.

This clonotype came up a few times. The chain links TRBV5-1 to TRBJ1-2; 10 bases are shared with TRBD1. CDR1 is SGHRS and CDR2 is YFSETQ in the germline V gene. The trim removed 3 bases at V and 8 bases at J, leaving 7 bases unmatched. This CDR3 region has 14 residues. CDR3 region: CASSSSGTGEGYTF. In DNA, the CDR3 is TGCGCCAGCAGCTCCTCCGGGACAGGGGAAGGCTACACCTTC.

The chain recombines TRBV10-3 with TRBJ2-7, with a weak D call TRBD2 (5 bases). CDR3 length: 13 amino acids. Germline lookup yields CDR1 ENHRY and CDR2 SYGVKD. The V and J ends lost 8 bases and 4 bases respectively, with 15 bases between them. The DNA of the CDR3 is TGTGCCATCCGAGGGTCCCAAGATTACGAGCAGTACTTC. Translation gives CAIRGSQDYEQYF.

This clonotype was counted a few times. CDR3 protein: CASSYSLGQGGNGYTF. The DNA for the CDR3 is TGTGCCAGCAGTTACTCTCTGGGACAGGGGGGAAATGGCTACACCTTC. The chain combines TRBV6-5 with TRBJ1-2; 11 nucleotides match TRBD1. The CDR3 totals 16 residues. CDR1 is MNHEY and CDR2 is SVGAGI in the germline V gene. The V and J ends lost 0 bases and 6 bases, in that order; junction bases with no gene match: 6.

This clonotype occurred a few times. The chain combines TRBV5-1 with TRBJ1-1; D gene ambiguous. CDR3 size: 14 residues. Germline lookup yields CDR1 SGHRS and CDR2 YFSETQ. V gave up 5 bases and J gave up 0 bases, with 11 bases separating them. CDR3 coding DNA: TGCGCCAGCAGTAAAGGGAACATGAACACTGAAGCTTTCTTT. It translates to CASSKGNMNTEAFF. The entire variable domain, with the rest obtained from reference TRBV5-1 and TRBJ1-1, is as follows: KAGVTQTPRYLIKTRGQQVTLSCSPISGHRSVSWYQQTPGQGLQFLFEYFSETQRNKGNFPGRFSGRQFSNSRSEMNVSTLELGDSALYLCASSKGNMNTEAFFGQGTRLTVV.

V and J are TRBV4-2 and TRBJ1-5; possibly TRBD1 for D (5 bases). The CDR3 is made up of 15 amino acids. Germline V CDR1 and CDR2: LGHNA, YNFKEQ. The germline V and J ends were trimmed by 6 bases and 2 bases, with 14 bases remaining between them. CDR3 nucleotides: TGTGCCAGCAGGCAGGCGGGGGACGGCAATCAGCCCCAGCATTTT. It translates to CASRQAGDGNQPQHF.

CDR3 nucleotide sequence: TGTGCCAGCAGCCCAAGGGGGCGAGAGCAGTACTTC. It is translated as CASSPRGREQYF. The chain is built from TRBV7-2 and TRBJ2-7; TRBD1 agrees at 7 bases. CDR1 and CDR2 (germline): SGHTA, FQGNSA. This CDR3 spans 12 amino acids. V lost 5 bases to trimming and J lost 7 bases; unmatched junction nucleotides: 5.

The chain uses TRBV20-1 and TRBJ2-5; D tentatively reads TRBD1 or TRBD2 (5 bases each). Germline-derived CDR1 and CDR2 are DFQATT and SNEGSKA (reference sequence). This CDR3 spans 13 amino acids. V was shortened by 7 bases and J by 4 bases, with 16 bases between the two germline ends. CDR3 residues: CSGPGPRGETQYF. The CDR3 DNA reads as TGCAGTGGCCCGGGACCCCGGGGAGAGACCCAGTACTTC.

This clonotype was seen more than once but under ten times. The genes are TRBV6-1 and TRBJ1-1, with D possibly being TRBD1 (5 bases). The CDR3 consists of 16 residues. V shed 6 bases and J shed 5 bases, with 22 bases lying between them. Germline V gene data show CDR1 as MNHNS and CDR2 as SASEGT. The CDR3 DNA follows: TGTGCCAGCAGGCAAAGGGGCCCAGAGCAACAGACTGAAGCTTTCTTT. It specifies CASRQRGPEQQTEAFF.

Many counts were recorded for this clonotype. The chain employs TRBV29-1 and TRBJ2-5, with a tentative D call TRBD1 (5 bases). Germline V gene lookup returns CDR1 SQVTM and CDR2 ANQGSEA. Deletions cut 8 bases from V and 7 bases from J, with 20 bases between. The CDR3 consists of 13 residues. CDR3 in amino acids: CSFSQGYAGTQYF. The CDR3 DNA follows: TGCAGCTTTTCCCAGGGATACGCAGGGACCCAGTACTTC.

This sequence joins TRBV6-1 and TRBJ1-1; D not certain. The CDR3 spans 12 residues. Germline loops: CDR1 MNHNS, CDR2 SASEGT. The germline V and J ends were trimmed by 1 base and 10 bases, with 10 bases remaining between them. Written as DNA, the CDR3 is TGTGCCAGCAGTGAAGAGGTCGAGGGAGCTTTCTTT. Translation gives CASSEEVEGAFF.

The chain couples TRBV28 to TRBJ1-1; unclear D gene. Germline assignment: CDR1 MDHEN and CDR2 SYDVKM. Trimming stripped 1 base from V and 2 bases from J, with 5 bases between. The CDR3 has 13 residues. The chain's CDR3 is CASSLFGNTEAFF. The CDR3 nucleotides read TGTGCCAGCAGTTTATTCGGTAACACTGAAGCTTTCTTT. Together with reference TRBV28 and TRBJ1-1, the CDR3 gives the full variable domain: DVKVTQSSRYLVKRTGEKVFLECVQDMDHENMFWYRQDPGLGLRLIYFSYDVKMKEKGDIPEGYSVSREKKERFSLILESASTNQTSMYLCASSLFGNTEAFFGQGTRLTVV.

This clonotype turned up a few times. The CDR3 region is CASNLGGQTEAFF. CDR3 in DNA: TGTGCCAGCAACTTAGGGGGGCAAACTGAAGCTTTCTTT. The chain is built from TRBV28 and TRBJ1-1, with D possibly TRBD1 on 6 matching bases. Trimming removed 7 bases from V and 5 bases from J, with 14 bases in between. Germline V gives CDR1 MDHEN, CDR2 SYDVKM. The CDR3 has 13 residues.

For this clonotype: One end of the junction is discordant with germline, which a read error may explain. This chain links TRBV2 with TRBJ2-1; D gene unclear. The CDR3 sequence is 12 residues long. CDR1 is SNHLY, CDR2 FYNNEI, per germline. The CDR3 region has the DNA TGTGCCAGCAGTGATAATATCGATGAGCGGTTCTTC. Translation gives CASSDNIDERFF.

This CDR3 is CASSLTDPREEQYF. The CDR3 DNA follows: TGCGCCAGCAGCTTAACGGACCCACGGGAAGAGCAGTACTTC. The rearrangement joins TRBV5-1 to TRBJ2-7, with D possibly being TRBD2 (5 bases). This CDR3 region has 14 residues. Trimming shortened V by 2 bases and J by 7 bases, and 16 bases separated the two germline ends. In germline, CDR1 is SGHRS, CDR2 YFSETQ.

The chain is built from TRBV6-5 and TRBJ2-3, with D possibly matching TRBD2 (6 bases). The CDR3 sequence is 15 residues long. The V gene's germline CDR1 is MNHEY and CDR2 SVGAGI. Trimming cost V 2 bases and J 4 bases, with 13 bases left between them. CDR3 residues: CASSYRGGIPDTQYF. DNA of the CDR3: TGTGCCAGCAGTTACAGGGGCGGGATCCCAGATACGCAGTATTTT.